A selection of T cell receptor beta chains follows, all from one sample in a study of metastatic and nonmetastatic thyroid tumors. MiXCR reprocessed the PCR reads for TCRdb. The repertoire holds some 41,000 clones, with approximately 12% as singletons. The sample consisted of blood. The receptor set was obtained from a female donor with papillary thyroid cancer or a benign thyroid nodule (not recorded which). Some clones in this sample may be carry-over from other donors' samples. Both conserved end residues are part of each CDR3. A D gene is named only where the DNA matches it firmly. Expanded clones get a size class; other rows say once, few or many, or leave the size out.

V gene	clone size	D gene	CDR3 length	J gene	CDR3 DNA	CDR3 protein
TRBV7-3	many	TRBD2	15	TRBJ2-1	TGTGCCAGCAGCAAGGGACTAGCGGAGTACAGTGAGCAGTTCTTC	CASSKGLAEYSEQFF
TRBV28	many	NA	18	TRBJ2-1	TGTGCCACCTCCACCCGACGCCCGGGACCACGAAGGCTCGATGAGCAGTTCTTC	CATSTRRPGPRRLDEQFF
TRBV20-1	many	TRBD2	12	TRBJ2-1	TGCAGTGCCAACCGGGAGGGGAATGAGCAGTTCTTC	CSANREGNEQFF
TRBV5-6	many	TRBD2	12	TRBJ2-1	TGTGCCAGCAACCGACTAGCCGATGAGCAGTTCTTC	CASNRLADEQFF
TRBV30	NA	NA	14	TRBJ1-2	TGTGCCTGGAGTCCCCCGGGGGGATACTATGGCTACACCTTC	CAWSPPGGYYGYTF
TRBV6-1	NA	NA	12	TRBJ1-1	TGTGCCAGCAGTCTCACACGGGCTGAAGCTTTCTTT	CASSLTRAEAFF
TRBV14	many	NA	15	TRBJ2-1	TGTGCCAGCAGCCAAAGAGGTTCTCGCTACAATGAGCAGTTCTTC	CASSQRGSRYNEQFF
TRBV28	many	NA	15	TRBJ2-2	TGTGCCAGCAGTTCGGACAGTCTGGGGACCGGGGAGCTGTTTTTT	CASSSDSLGTGELFF
TRBV20-1	many	NA	12	TRBJ2-1	TGCAGTGCGAGACTACTCTACAATGAGCAGTTCTTC	CSARLLYNEQFF
TRBV20-1	NA	TRBD1	13	TRBJ1-2	TGCAGTGCTGGAACAGGGGCAAACTATGGCTACACCTTC	CSAGTGANYGYTF
TRBV20-1	NA	TRBD1	17	TRBJ2-2	TGCAGTGCTGCCCGACAGGGATGTGCTACCCTCACCGGGGAGCTGTTTTTT	CSAARQGCATLTGELFF
TRBV10-3	many	TRBD1	18	TRBJ1-6	TGTGCCATCAGTGATGGACAGGGGGCCAGCTCCTATAATTCACCCCTCCACTTT	CAISDGQGASSYNSPLHF
TRBV11-2	many	NA	15	TRBJ1-6	TGTGCCAGCACCTCCAATCTGGGGGGGAATTCACCCCTCCACTTT	CASTSNLGGNSPLHF
TRBV5-5	many	NA	14	TRBJ1-5	TGTGCCAGCAGCTTTGGGGGGTCCAATCAGCCCCAGCATTTT	CASSFGGSNQPQHF
TRBV28	many	TRBD1	13	TRBJ1-5	TGTGCCATCTCCAGGGGGGGGAATCAGCCCCAGCATTTT	CAISRGGNQPQHF
TRBV3-1	many	TRBD2	15	TRBJ2-4	TGTGCCAGCAGCCTCAGAGCCAGCGGGGAGGACATTCAGTACTTC	CASSLRASGEDIQYF
TRBV28	few	NA	17	TRBJ2-3	TGCGCCAGCAGTTCCAGGGGCAGGGACTTCTCCCTCCATACGCAGTATTTT	CASSSRGRDFSLHTQYF
TRBV20-1	many	TRBD1	14	TRBJ1-6	TGCAGTGCGTCGACAGGGGGCGCAGGTTCACCCCTCCACTTT	CSASTGGAGSPLHF
TRBV11-2	many	NA	15	TRBJ1-3	TGTGCCAGCAGCTTAAGGGGCTCCTCTGGAAACACCATATATTTT	CASSLRGSSGNTIYF
TRBV5-1	many	TRBD1	15	TRBJ1-1	TGCGCCAGCAGCTACAAGGGACAGGGATCGACTGAAGCTTTCTTT	CASSYKGQGSTEAFF
TRBV19	once	NA	12	TRBJ1-4	TGTGCCTGCGCGGCACGCAGTGAAAAACTGTTTTTT	CACAARSEKLFF
TRBV19	NA	TRBD1	18	TRBJ1-5	TGTGCCAGTAGTATGACAGGGTATAGTTTCCATAGCAATCAGCCCCAGCATTTT	CASSMTGYSFHSNQPQHF
TRBV5-1	many	NA	15	TRBJ2-5	TGCGCCAGCAGCTTTTTGAAGGGCCCTCGAGAGACCCAGTACTTC	CASSFLKGPRETQYF
TRBV6-2/TRBV6-3	few	NA	12	TRBJ1-3	TGTGCCAGCAGTTTGGGAGGAAACACCATATATTTT	CASSLGGNTIYF
TRBV28	NA	NA	16	TRBJ2-2	TGTGCCAGCAGTTTTATCGGCAGGGGAAACACCGGGGAGCTGTTTTTT	CASSFIGRGNTGELFF
TRBV3-1	many	TRBD1	14	TRBJ2-7	TGTGCCAGCAGCCAAGATTGGACAGGGAGAGGGCAGTACTTC	CASSQDWTGRGQYF
TRBV11-2	many	NA	15	TRBJ1-4	TGTGCCAGCAGTCAAGGGGGGGGGCCATTATCAAAACTGTTTTTT	CASSQGGGPLSKLFF
TRBV30	many	NA	16	TRBJ1-2	TGTGCCTGGATAGGTCCAGGGGAGATATCTAACTATGGCTACACCTTC	CAWIGPGEISNYGYTF
TRBV29-1	many	NA	10	TRBJ1-1	TGCAGCGTAGATTGGTATGGGGCTTTCTTT	CSVDWYGAFF
TRBV28	medium-sized	NA	16	TRBJ2-7	TGTGCCAGCGGACCTACGCCAGATTCATACCCCTACGAGCAGTACTTC	CASGPTPDSYPYEQYF
TRBV6-1	NA	NA	12	TRBJ2-1	TGTGCCAGCAGTGAAGCTGTTTATGAGCAGCTCTTC	CASSEAVYEQLF
TRBV6-5	few	TRBD1	15	TRBJ1-5	TGTGCCAGCAGTTCCGGGACAGGGTTCAGAGAGCCCCAGCATTTT	CASSSGTGFREPQHF
TRBV10-2	NA	NA	15	TRBJ1-1	TGCGCCAGCAGTGAGTCGACATGTATGAACACTGAAGCTTTCTTT	CASSESTCMNTEAFF
TRBV6-2/TRBV6-3	medium-sized	TRBD2	18	TRBJ2-6	TGTGCCAGCAGTTACTCAGCTAGCGGGAGCCTCTGGGCCAACGTCCTGACTTTC	CASSYSASGSLWANVLTF
TRBV6-5	NA	NA	12	TRBJ2-5	TGTGCCAGCAGCCCCGCTTCGGAGACCCAGTACTTC	CASSPASETQYF
TRBV19	many	NA	12	TRBJ2-3	TGTGCCAGTAGTGAGACGGGGCTCGGGCAGTATTTT	CASSETGLGQYF
TRBV20-1	NA	NA	14	TRBJ2-7	TGCAGTGCTAGAGTCGAGGACAGAGCCTACGAGCAGTACTTC	CSARVEDRAYEQYF
TRBV19	NA	NA	16	TRBJ1-3	TGTGCCAGTAGCCGACCTGACTTGAGCTCTGGAAACACCATATATTTT	CASSRPDLSSGNTIYF
TRBV20-1	many	NA	13	TRBJ2-2	TGCAGTGCTAGAGATTTCACAACAGGGGAGCTGTTTTTT	CSARDFTTGELFF
TRBV28	many	TRBD2	14	TRBJ2-1	TGTGCCAGCTCGGGGACTAGCGGGAGTAATGAGCAGTTCTTC	CASSGTSGSNEQFF
TRBV27	many	TRBD1	14	TRBJ1-6	TGTGCCAGCAACCTACAGGGGACGAATTCACCCCTCCACTTT	CASNLQGTNSPLHF
TRBV12-1	NA	NA	19	TRBJ2-3	TGTGCCAGCTCAGCTTTGCCCGCTAGCGGGGGCCCTAGCACAGATACGCAGTATTTT	CASSALPASGGPSTDTQYF